The rows below give T cell receptor beta chains drawn from one sample of a study of blood T cells in healthy people across ages. Each CDR3 protein gets one entry after TCRdb re-called the 5' RACE reads with MiXCR. Among 750,000 or so distinct CDR3 sequences, 25% were seen once, and the ten largest hold more than 7.5%. These data also featured in a second study, about T cells of mothers and their children.

Sequenced material: blood. The receptor set was obtained from a boy younger than 18 in good health. The CDR3 runs from the conserved cysteine through the conserved F or W. Fields, in order: V gene, clone size, D gene, J gene, CDR3 protein, CDR3 DNA. The D gene is left open where the match is weak. Not every row has a clone size; where given, it reads once, few, many or a size class.

TRBV18,-,-,TRBJ2-3,CASSTLGTDTQYF,TGTGCCAGCTCAACCTTAGGGACAGATACGCAGTATTTT
TRBV6-4,-,-,TRBJ2-1,CASSENFGLTEQFF,TGTGCCAGCAGTGAGAACTTTGGGCTCACTGAGCAGTTCTTC
TRBV11-2,-,TRBD1,TRBJ2-7,CASSLLRDRGPYEQYF,TGTGCCAGCAGCTTACTGCGGGACAGGGGGCCCTACGAGCAGTACTTC
TRBV12-5,-,TRBD1,TRBJ2-1,CASGLPNRGNEQFF,TGTGCTAGTGGTTTGCCAAACAGGGGGAATGAGCAGTTCTTC
TRBV10-3,few,-,TRBJ2-1,CAISDKERNEQFF,TGTGCCATCAGTGATAAGGAGCGGAATGAGCAGTTCTTC
TRBV25-1,-,-,TRBJ1-2,CASSEWGTDYGYTF,TGTGCCAGCAGTGAATGGGGGACGGATTATGGCTACACCTTC
TRBV9,once,TRBD2,TRBJ2-1,CASRDGLAGANEQFF,TGTGCCAGCAGGGACGGACTAGCGGGAGCCAATGAGCAGTTCTTC
TRBV7-2,-,TRBD1,TRBJ2-5,CASSLDRGRKETQYF,TGTGCCAGCAGCTTAGACAGGGGGCGGAAAGAGACCCAGTACTTC
TRBV12-3/TRBV12-4,-,-,TRBJ2-7,CASSLNNPVYEQYF,TGTGCCAGCAGTTTGAACAACCCGGTCTACGAGCAGTACTTC
TRBV25-1,-,-,TRBJ2-1,CASSEWANEQFF,TGTGCCAGCAGTGAATGGGCCAATGAGCAGTTCTTC
TRBV6-5,few,-,TRBJ1-1,CASSFSGASEAFF,TGTGCCAGCAGCTTTTCAGGAGCCAGTGAAGCTTTCTTT
TRBV7-9,-,TRBD1,TRBJ2-5,CASRTQGEVETQYF,TGTGCCAGCAGAACACAGGGGGAGGTGGAGACCCAGTACTTC
TRBV29-1,-,TRBD2,TRBJ2-7,CSVELAGDEQYF,TGCAGCGTTGAACTAGCGGGAGACGAGCAGTACTTC
TRBV20-1,-,-,TRBJ2-7,CSAGSGLSYEQYF,TGCAGTGCTGGATCCGGACTGAGCTACGAGCAGTACTTC
TRBV29-1,few,TRBD1,TRBJ2-7,CSVWGQGRDEQYF,TGCAGCGTGTGGGGACAGGGTAGAGACGAGCAGTACTTC
TRBV7-2,once,-,TRBJ1-6,CASSLDGRSDISPLHF,TGTGCCAGCAGCTTAGATGGACGATCGGATATCTCACCCCTCCACTTT
TRBV27,few,TRBD1,TRBJ2-7,CASSLTGTDLTYEQYF,TGTGCCAGCAGTCTAACCGGGACAGACCTAACCTACGAGCAGTACTTC
TRBV6-6,-,-,TRBJ1-1,CASSYLGGPTEAFF,TGTGCCAGCAGTTATCTGGGGGGGCCCACTGAAGCTTTCTTT
TRBV7-9,few,-,TRBJ1-2,CASSLGGRGTLLKYGYTF,TGTGCCAGCAGCTTAGGGGGGCGGGGAACACTTTTGAAGTATGGCTACACCTTC
TRBV29-1,few,-,TRBJ2-1,CSVETLGNEQFF,TGCAGCGTTGAGACCCTAGGGAATGAGCAGTTCTTC
TRBV12-5,-,-,TRBJ2-1,CASGFPAGASYNGQFF,TGTGCTAGTGGTTTCCCCGCGGGGGCCTCCTACAATGGGCAGTTCTTC
TRBV7-9,-,-,TRBJ2-7,CAVADEQYF,TGTGCAGTGGCCGACGAGCAGTACTTC
TRBV29-1,-,TRBD2,TRBJ2-2,CSAGTSGGNTGELFF,TGCAGCGCCGGGACTAGCGGGGGGAACACCGGGGAGCTGTTTTTT
TRBV20-1,few,-,TRBJ1-4,CSARDFGDMDEKLFF,TGCAGTGCTAGAGATTTCGGGGACATGGATGAAAAACTGTTTTTT
TRBV20-1,-,-,TRBJ1-1,CSATAWNTEAFF,TGCAGTGCTACCGCCTGGAACACTGAAGCTTTCTTT
TRBV5-1,once,-,TRBJ2-2,CASSPSMANTGELFF,TGCGCCAGCAGCCCTTCAATGGCGAACACCGGGGAGCTGTTTTTT
TRBV27,-,TRBD1,TRBJ1-3,CASSPFEGAAGNTIYF,TGTGCCAGCAGCCCGTTTGAGGGGGCTGCTGGAAACACCATATATTTT
TRBV28,-,-,TRBJ2-3,CASRATDTQYF,TGTGCCAGCAGAGCCACAGATACGCAGTATTTT
TRBV7-9,few,TRBD2,TRBJ2-1,CASSPSGSFGNEQFF,TGTGCCAGCAGCCCTAGCGGGAGCTTCGGTAATGAGCAGTTCTTC
TRBV7-6,-,-,TRBJ2-5,CASSLAGGPPEYF,TGTGCCAGCAGCTTAGCTGGGGGACCACCTGAGTACTTC
TRBV12-3/TRBV12-4,few,TRBD1,TRBJ1-1,CASSLGPGTGNTEAFF,TGTGCCAGCAGTTTGGGCCCCGGGACAGGCAACACTGAAGCTTTCTTT
TRBV12-3/TRBV12-4,-,-,TRBJ2-7,CASSPLGREQYF,TGTGCCAGCAGTCCCCTCGGGCGCGAGCAGTACTTC
TRBV9,-,-,TRBJ2-6,CASSVVRTAGANVLTF,TGTGCCAGCAGCGTAGTTAGGACGGCTGGGGCCAACGTCCTGACTTTC
TRBV12-3/TRBV12-4,few,-,TRBJ2-3,CASSLAAATQYF,TGTGCCAGCAGTTTAGCAGCGGCGACGCAGTATTTT
TRBV9,-,TRBD2,TRBJ2-2,CASSVGSGTDTGELFF,TGTGCCAGCAGCGTAGGTAGCGGGACTGACACCGGGGAGCTGTTTTTT
TRBV6-6,few,-,TRBJ2-2,CAGRLEGIGELFF,TGTGCCGGGCGACTAGAGGGTATCGGGGAGCTGTTTTTT
TRBV6-2/TRBV6-3,few,-,TRBJ2-7,CASSYVLHEQYF,TGTGCCAGCAGTTACGTCCTCCACGAGCAGTACTTC
TRBV29-1,few,TRBD1,TRBJ1-4,CSVQMTGLPNEKLFF,TGCAGCGTTCAAATGACAGGGCTTCCTAATGAAAAACTGTTTTTT
TRBV28,-,-,TRBJ1-5,CASSLYLGNQPQHF,TGTGCCAGCAGTTTATATCTGGGCAATCAGCCCCAGCATTTT
TRBV11-2,few,TRBD2,TRBJ2-5,CASSRLGLAGQETQYF,TGTGCCAGCAGCCGCCTCGGACTAGCGGGCCAAGAGACCCAGTACTTC
TRBV12-3/TRBV12-4,-,TRBD1,TRBJ1-5,CASSTGGNQPQHF,TGTGCCAGCAGTACAGGGGGGAATCAGCCCCAGCATTTT
TRBV7-2,-,-,TRBJ2-3,CASTWGGTDTQYF,TGTGCCAGTACCTGGGGGGGCACAGATACGCAGTATTTT